This record concerns one T cell receptor (beta chain) sequence. This clone's antigen is unknown. It has no much larger one-base neighbor in the sample; base qualities were not kept. Collaborating institutions collected whole blood in K2EDTA tubes following their own protocols. Collaborator samples were shipped for TCRbeta analysis as frozen whole blood, isolated PBMCs, or DNA extracted from either sample type. This sample is part of a study of blood T cell repertoires in COVID-19 (dated by TCRdb to the early 2020s). Some background on the complete study: Samples from collaborators originated in the United States, Italy and Spain and spanned both the acute and convalescent phases of COVID-19. The repertoires were released in a freely available public database intended as a resource for research on the immune response to SARS-CoV-2. Subjects who had been exposed to COVID-19, were actively infected with it, or had recovered from it provided the deeply sampled blood TCRbeta repertoires that made up the dataset. Samples were obtained from the ongoing ImmuneRACE study (first 160 participants) and from 1,254 subjects provided by 6 global collaborators. The prospective study material was composed of cDNA or gDNA derived from T cells, B-cell-depleted T cells, or PBMCs. Where available, HLA class I and class II types were taken from metadata supplied by the sample provider and were not determined by assay-based typing. Nearly every sample came with metadata listing a de-identified subject ID, COVID-19 status, age in years and sex.

Overall study outcomes, separate from this receptor: Clinical and demographic metadata were provided uncurated, with the amount varying by source and participant.

Reading from cysteine to phenylalanine, the CDR3 counts 15 amino acids. The DNA shown is the 45-base CDR3, in frame from base 1. V is pared back by 3 bases and J by 0 bases, with 12 bases lying between the germline termini. Looking up the germline V gene yields CDR1 MDHEN and CDR2 SYDVKM. TCRbeta CDR3 regions were amplified from genomic DNA using the immunoSEQ Assay, a bias-controlled multiplex PCR. On the study's bioinformatics: The number of nucleated cells in each sample was estimated from the amplification of reference gene primers within the assay. To quantify the absolute abundance of each unique TCRbeta CDR3 rearrangement, sequence reads were collapsed and filtered. For each sample, productive Simpson clonality was calculated as the square root of Simpson's diversity index over productive rearrangements. The clones in this table, taken by TCRdb from immuneACCESS, are in-frame only. Not every clone is retained; where verified, under half of the shortfall comes from an unresolved V gene, and the cause of the rest is unknown. V, J and clone size are those of that table, while D and trimming were read from the DNA. The table for this sample lists about 44,000 clones; 89% of them were counted only once. Roughly a sixth of the sample comes from the top ten.

The rearrangement joined TRBV28 to TRBJ2-7, with TRBD1 tentatively as D gene (6 bases match). This TCR came from a man aged 65-85 years with active COVID-19. The sample comprised peripheral blood. The DNA sequence is as follows: TGTGCCAGCAGTTTCACCCAGGGGAACTCCTACGAGCAGTACTTC. Translated, it reads CASSFTQGNSYEQYF.